A selection of T cell receptor beta chains follows, all from one sample in a study of early T cells in non-severe SARS-CoV-2 infection. Via MiXCR, TCRdb re-called the 5' RACE reads, giving one row per CDR3 protein. The sample includes about 60,000 distinct CDR3 sequences, 8% to 9.5% seen only once; the top ten take 3.2%. Sequencing used whole blood. These receptors all stem from an adult who was a healthcare worker with PCR-confirmed SARS-CoV-2 infection or an uninfected control (not recorded which). The CDR3 runs from the conserved cysteine through the conserved F or W. Each record gives: CDR3 protein, CDR3 DNA, D gene, clone size, J gene, V gene. D genes are given only for firm matches. Not all rows give a size; the values are once, few, many and, for expanded clones, a class.

CASSLGITYEQYF TGTGCCAGCAGCCTGGGGATCACCTACGAGCAGTACTTC NA NA TRBJ2-7 TRBV3-1
CASKRDPISTSGANVLTF TGTGCCAGCAAAAGGGACCCCATAAGCACCTCTGGGGCCAACGTCCTGACTTTC NA few TRBJ2-6 TRBV27
CASSYYGGAGMADTQYF TGTGCCAGCAGTTATTACGGAGGGGCAGGAATGGCAGATACGCAGTATTTT NA NA TRBJ2-3 TRBV6-6
CASSPRDRAIEKLFF TGTGCCAGCAGTCCTCGGGACAGGGCTATCGAAAAACTGTTTTTT TRBD1 many TRBJ1-4 TRBV7-6
CSATGQNYGYTF TGCAGTGCTACGGGACAGAACTATGGCTACACCTTC TRBD1 few TRBJ1-2 TRBV20-1
CSVAFEGETQYF TGCAGCGTTGCCTTCGAGGGGGAGACCCAGTACTTC NA few TRBJ2-5 TRBV29-1
CASRLAGGTLSYEQYF TGTGCCAGTAGGCTAGCGGGAGGAACACTCTCCTACGAGCAGTACTTC TRBD2 NA TRBJ2-7 TRBV19
CASSLRGRNNEQFF TGTGCCAGCAGCCTTAGAGGGCGAAACAATGAGCAGTTCTTC NA many TRBJ2-1 TRBV5-5
CASSEGGGSESEQFF TGTGCCAGCAGCGAAGGGGGCGGGAGTGAGAGTGAGCAGTTCTTC NA many TRBJ2-1 TRBV11-3
CASSSTGPPARQYF TGTGCCAGTAGCTCTACAGGGCCTCCCGCTAGGCAGTACTTC NA NA TRBJ2-7 TRBV19
CASSLYEQYF TGTGCCAGCAGCTTGTACGAGCAGTACTTC NA NA TRBJ2-7 TRBV6-2/TRBV6-3
CASKSGGQGEEKLFF TGTGCCAGCAAGTCCGGAGGACAGGGGGAAGAAAAACTGTTTTTT TRBD1 many TRBJ1-4 TRBV27
CSAPLAGRTDTQYF TGCAGTGCCCCCTTAGCGGGACGCACAGATACGCAGTATTTT TRBD2 few TRBJ2-3 TRBV20-1
CSARSGTSYNEQFF TGCAGTGCTAGGAGCGGTACCTCCTACAATGAGCAGTTCTTC NA few TRBJ2-1 TRBV20-1
CASTPGTAENIQYF TGCGCCAGCACCCCCGGGACAGCAGAAAACATTCAGTACTTC TRBD1 NA TRBJ2-4 TRBV5-1
CSARRLAGASYNEQFF TGCAGTGCTAGACGGCTAGCGGGAGCCTCCTACAATGAGCAGTTCTTC TRBD2 few TRBJ2-1 TRBV20-1
CAISESVSGGQPQHF TGTGCCATCAGTGAGTCGGTTAGCGGCGGTCAGCCCCAGCATTTT NA few TRBJ1-5 TRBV10-3
CSAMRDSYNEQFF TGCAGTGCTATGCGGGACTCCTACAATGAGCAGTTCTTC NA NA TRBJ2-1 TRBV20-1
CASSEPRAAETSTDTQYF TGTGCCAGCAGTGAACCCCGGGCAGCGGAGACAAGCACAGATACGCAGTATTTT NA few TRBJ2-3 TRBV2
CASSLWGATDQPQHF TGCGCCAGCAGCTTGTGGGGGGCTACAGATCAGCCCCAGCATTTT NA NA TRBJ1-5 TRBV5-1
CASSVEGTRTEAFF TGTGCCAGCAGCGTAGAGGGGACACGTACTGAAGCTTTCTTT NA few TRBJ1-1 TRBV9
CASSPGQGGTGELFF TGTGCCAGCAGCCCGGGACAGGGTGGGACCGGGGAGCTGTTTTTT TRBD1 medium-sized TRBJ2-2 TRBV11-1
CASSLPGSSYEQYF TGTGCCAGCTCACTACCAGGGAGCTCCTACGAGCAGTACTTC NA few TRBJ2-7 TRBV18
CASSSGVDTGELFF TGTGCCAGCTCATCCGGGGTCGACACCGGGGAGCTGTTTTTT NA NA TRBJ2-2 TRBV18
CSAVTGTNQPQHF TGCAGTGCAGTCACAGGGACCAATCAGCCCCAGCATTTT NA many TRBJ1-5 TRBV20-1
CASSRDRGFTEAFF TGTGCCAGCAGCCGCGACAGGGGGTTCACTGAAGCTTTCTTT TRBD1 NA TRBJ1-1 TRBV14
CASSQEALASDTQYF TGCGCCAGCAGCCAAGAGGCCCTAGCTTCAGATACGCAGTATTTT NA NA TRBJ2-3 TRBV4-1
CASSRDSGNEKLFF TGTGCCAGCAGTCGGGACAGCGGTAATGAAAAACTGTTTTTT TRBD1 NA TRBJ1-4 TRBV6-6
CASSSTLAGGTGELFF TGTGCCAGCTCATCGACTCTAGCGGGAGGCACCGGGGAGCTGTTTTTT TRBD2 NA TRBJ2-2 TRBV18
CSVPTSGSYNEQFF TGCAGCGTCCCTACTAGCGGGAGTTACAATGAGCAGTTCTTC TRBD2 NA TRBJ2-1 TRBV29-1
CAIRQGARSGANVLTF TGTGCCATCAGACAGGGGGCGCGTTCTGGGGCCAACGTCCTGACTTTC TRBD1 few TRBJ2-6 TRBV7-2
CSVDVGYGEQYF TGCAGCGTTGACGTAGGGTATGGAGAGCAGTACTTC NA many TRBJ2-7 TRBV29-1
CASSSSTQRGSYNEQFF TGTGCCAGCAGTTCCTCTACCCAGCGGGGCTCCTACAATGAGCAGTTCTTC TRBD2 few TRBJ2-1 TRBV12-3/TRBV12-4
CASSQERASATNEKLFF TGTGCCAGCAGCCAAGAACGGGCGAGTGCAACTAATGAAAAACTGTTTTTT NA many TRBJ1-4 TRBV4-2
CASSYRGLRVANEKLFF TGTGCCAGCAGTTACCGAGGACTACGAGTGGCTAATGAAAAACTGTTTTTT NA many TRBJ1-4 TRBV6-6
CASARATANTGELFF TGTGCCAGCGCCAGGGCGACCGCGAACACCGGGGAGCTGTTTTTT NA few TRBJ2-2 TRBV2
CSAGSTGLATYEQYF TGCAGTGCTGGTTCGACGGGACTAGCGACCTACGAGCAGTACTTC TRBD2 few TRBJ2-7 TRBV20-1
CASSILRDNTNEKLFF TGTGCCAGTAGTATACTTCGCGACAACACTAATGAAAAACTGTTTTTT NA NA TRBJ1-4 TRBV19
CSASKQGLAKNIQYF TGCAGTGCTAGTAAACAGGGCTTAGCCAAAAACATTCAGTACTTC NA NA TRBJ2-4 TRBV20-1
CASRDEGPYEQYF TGCGCCAGCAGGGACGAAGGGCCCTACGAGCAGTACTTC NA many TRBJ2-7 TRBV5-1
CASSLDRGTDTQYF TGTGCCAGCAGTTTGGACAGGGGCACAGATACGCAGTATTTT TRBD1 many TRBJ2-3 TRBV6-2/TRBV6-3
CSARGLSSYNSPLHF TGCAGTGCCCGCGGACTGAGCTCCTATAATTCACCCCTCCACTTT NA many TRBJ1-6 TRBV20-1
CASRKGGSSYNEQFF TGTGCCAGCAGGAAAGGGGGGAGCTCCTACAATGAGCAGTTCTTC NA NA TRBJ2-1 TRBV2
CAISEVHLDSTNTGELFF TGTGCCATCAGTGAGGTACACCTAGACTCGACGAACACCGGGGAGCTGTTTTTT NA many TRBJ2-2 TRBV10-3
CSAEGSSGRTDTQYF TGCAGCGCCGAAGGTAGCTCGGGGCGCACAGATACGCAGTATTTT NA few TRBJ2-3 TRBV29-1
CASSETEREADTQYF TGTGCCAGCAGTGAAACGGAGCGGGAGGCGGATACGCAGTATTTT TRBD2 few TRBJ2-3 TRBV6-1
CSASLTGTGLKFNYGYTF TGCAGTGCTAGCCTAACCGGGACAGGCTTAAAATTTAACTATGGCTACACCTTC TRBD1 NA TRBJ1-2 TRBV20-1
CASRHGTDNNEQFF TGTGCTAGTCGCCACGGGACAGACAACAATGAGCAGTTCTTC TRBD1 few TRBJ2-1 TRBV12-5
CASSPLTGGEQYF TGTGCCAGCAGCCCGCTGACAGGGGGCGAGCAGTACTTC TRBD1 few TRBJ2-7 TRBV5-6
CASLLQVGTSGRVSYEQYF TGTGCCAGCCTACTACAGGTTGGGACTAGCGGGCGGGTCTCCTACGAGCAGTACTTC NA NA TRBJ2-7 TRBV21-1
CSARTGGTKNIQYF TGCAGCGCCCGGACAGGGGGTACCAAAAACATTCAGTACTTC TRBD1 NA TRBJ2-4 TRBV29-1
CSGEGWGNEQFF TGCAGCGGTGAGGGTTGGGGCAATGAGCAGTTCTTC NA few TRBJ2-1 TRBV29-1
CASRELEVNIQYF TGTGCCAGTAGGGAGTTAGAGGTGAACATTCAGTACTTC NA few TRBJ2-4 TRBV19
CASSQVSSTDTQYF TGTGCCAGCAGCCAAGTATCCAGCACAGATACGCAGTATTTT NA many TRBJ2-3 TRBV14
CASSLYRNGYTF TGTGCCAGCAGCCTTTACAGGAATGGCTACACCTTC NA NA TRBJ1-2 TRBV3-1
CASSRWTSGGRETQYF TGTGCCAGCAGTCGATGGACTAGCGGGGGGCGAGAGACCCAGTACTTC TRBD2 few TRBJ2-5 TRBV28
CSAASGAGGLFF TGCAGTGCGGCTAGCGGGGCCGGAGGACTGTTTTTT TRBD2 many TRBJ2-2 TRBV20-1
CASSPYWGRTANTGELFF TGTGCCAGCTCACCATACTGGGGACGGACAGCGAACACCGGGGAGCTGTTTTTT NA few TRBJ2-2 TRBV18